Shown below are 14 T cell receptor beta chains from a single sample sequenced in a study of CD8+ T cells in alopecia areata. RNA extraction was followed by reverse transcription into cDNA, which acted as the sequencing template. Generated by immunoSEQ multiplex PCR, the TCRdb table keeps only in-frame clones and is missing some. The table lists some 130,000 clones, around 49% of them singletons. Sequenced here: CD8+ T cells sorted from blood, sampled at week 0. The origin of the receptors is a human donor with alopecia areata.

V gene TRBV27 combines with J gene TRBJ1-6; D is ambiguous. CDR1 is MNHEY and CDR2 is SMNVEV in the germline V gene (reference sequence). There are 14 residues in the CDR3. V dropped 6 bases and J dropped 6 bases, with 12 bases sitting between them. CDR3 in amino acids: CASSFTEGNSPLHF. As DNA, the CDR3 is TGTGCCAGCAGCTTTACAGAGGGTAATTCACCCCTCCACTTT.

There are a few counts of this clone. The chain combines TRBV7-9 with TRBJ2-2; D possibly corresponds to TRBD1 (5 bases). The length of the CDR3 is 15 residues. Germline V gene sequence: CDR1 SEHNR, CDR2 FQNEAQ (reference sequence). Trimming removed 5 bases from V and 0 bases from J, with 10 bases in between. CDR3 DNA: TGTGCCAGCAGCCGCGACAGCACGAACACCGGGGAGCTGTTTTTT. Its protein product is CASSRDSTNTGELFF.

This clone showed up just a few times. The chain employs TRBV7-2 and TRBJ2-1; a weak D match, TRBD2 (7 bases). With 1 base removed from V and 7 bases from J, the gap between germline ends came to 11 bases. The CDR3 is 14 residues long. Germline lookup yields CDR1 SGHTA and CDR2 FQGNSA. CDR3 in DNA: TGTGCCAGCAGCTTAGGTGAGGGGGGGAATGAGCAGTTCTTC. The encoded protein is CASSLGEGGNEQFF.

The rearrangement uses TRBV27 and TRBJ2-7; tentatively, D is TRBD1 or TRBD2 (5 bases each). V was clipped by 3 bases and J by 2 bases, with 8 bases between them. Germline values: CDR1 MNHEY, CDR2 SMNVEV (reference sequence). The CDR3 spans 13 residues. The DNA for the CDR3 is TGTGCCAGCAGTTTCGGGGCAGCCTACGAGCAGTACTTC. This codes for CASSFGAAYEQYF.

This clone was seen only a few times. The V gene is TRBV9, the J gene TRBJ1-4; weak D call: TRBD1 (6 bases). Trimming removed 4 bases at V and 3 bases at J, with 19 bases between. CDR3 size: 17 residues. Germline assignment: CDR1 SGDLS and CDR2 YYNGEE. The CDR3 is CASSPPLGKGANEKLFF. Written as DNA, the CDR3 is TGTGCCAGCAGCCCGCCGTTAGGGAAGGGGGCTAATGAAAAACTGTTTTTT. The full variable domain, with the rest looked up from reference TRBV9 and TRBJ1-4, is DSGVTQTPKHLITATGQRVTLRCSPRSGDLSVYWYQQSLDQGLQFLIQYYNGEERAKGNILERFSAQQFPDLHSELNLSSLELGDSALYFCASSPPLGKGANEKLFFGSGTQLSVL.

This chain connects TRBV15 to TRBJ2-7; tentative D call: TRBD1 (6 bases). The length of the CDR3 is 13 residues. Germline-derived CDR1 and CDR2 are LNHNV and YYDKDF (reference sequence). Trimming removed 4 bases at V and 2 bases at J, with 9 bases between. The CDR3 nucleotides are TGTGCCACCAGCATAGGGACAACCTACGAGCAGTACTTC. The encoded protein is CATSIGTTYEQYF.

The genes are TRBV5-4 and TRBJ2-5; D unclear. The CDR3 runs 15 residues. The V end was cut by 0 bases, the J end by 1 base, with 10 bases between. The germline V gene has CDR1 SGHNT and CDR2 YYREEE (reference sequence). CDR3 in DNA: TGTGCCAGCAGCTTGGGAAGCGCTCTCCAAGAGACCCAGTACTTC. Residues: CASSLGSALQETQYF.

This clone was seen more than once but under ten times. V and J are TRBV13 and TRBJ1-1, with D hard to call. The length of the CDR3 is 13 residues. Germline V gene sequence: CDR1 PRHDT, CDR2 FYEKMQ (reference sequence). V lost 0 bases and J lost 0, with 2 bases in between. For the CDR3, the DNA is TGTGCCAGCAGCTTAGGGATGAACACTGAAGCTTTCTTT. Its protein is CASSLGMNTEAFF.

The V gene is TRBV7-9, the J gene TRBJ1-2; D is ambiguous. Germline V CDR1 and CDR2: SEHNR, FQNEAQ (reference sequence). Trimming left V 2 bases short and J 6 bases short, with 10 bases between. This CDR3 is built from 13 residues. The CDR3 reads CASSLQREHGYTF. The CDR3 DNA reads as TGTGCCAGCAGCTTACAGCGGGAACATGGCTACACCTTC. The full variable domain, its missing parts supplied by reference TRBV7-9 and TRBJ1-2, is DTGVSQNPRHKITKRGQNVTFRCDPISEHNRLYWYRQTLGQGPEFLTYFQNEAQLEKSRLLSDRFSAERPKGSFSTLEIQRTEQGDSAMYLCASSLQREHGYTFGSGTRLTVV.

V is TRBV6-5 and J is TRBJ2-7; the D is unclear. Germline CDR1 and CDR2: MNHEY and SVGAGI. The CDR3 sequence is 13 residues long. The ends were cut back, 2 bases at V and 5 bases at J, with 10 bases in the middle. CDR3 in DNA: TGTGCCAGCAGTTACCCCGAAGGAGACGAGCAGTACTTC. Its translation: CASSYPEGDEQYF.

This chain links TRBV30 with TRBJ2-7, with D maybe TRBD1 (6 bases). The V gene's germline CDR1 is GTSNPN and CDR2 SVGIG (reference sequence). CDR3 size: 13 residues. The V end was cut by 0 bases, the J end by 5 bases, with 11 bases between. CDR3 DNA: TGTGCCTGGAGTGTAGACAGGTTTGACGAGCAGTACTTC. It encodes CAWSVDRFDEQYF.

This clone was seen more than once but under ten times. The genes are TRBV7-8 and TRBJ1-2; D remains unclear. The V end lost 0 bases, the J end lost 7 bases, and 12 bases lay between the germline ends. CDR3 length: 14 residues. Germline CDR1 SGHVS, CDR2 FQNEAQ. The CDR3 spells CASSLALTAGGYTF. Written as DNA, the CDR3 is TGTGCCAGCAGCTTAGCCCTCACCGCGGGTGGCTACACCTTC.

The chain couples TRBV15 to TRBJ2-1; 8 positions agree with TRBD1. CDR1 is LNHNV, CDR2 YYDKDF, per germline (reference sequence). Trimming took 1 base from V and 9 from J; bases not matched to a gene: 5. CDR3 length equals 14 residues. The CDR3 loop reads CATSRVTGDGEQFF. DNA for the CDR3: TGTGCCACCAGCAGAGTGACAGGGGATGGTGAGCAGTTCTTC. Full variable domain (remainder filled in from reference TRBV15 and TRBJ2-1): DAMVIQNPRYQVTQFGKPVTLSCSQTLNHNVMYWYQQKSSQAPKLLFHYYDKDFNNEADTPDNFQSRRPNTSFCFLDIRSPGLGDTAMYLCATSRVTGDGEQFFGPGTRLTVL.

The chain carries TRBV20-1 and TRBJ1-1; TRBD1 agrees at 7 bases. Germline CDR1 reads DFQATT; CDR2 reads SNEGSKA (reference sequence). The CDR3 extends over 11 amino acids. V lost 4 bases, J lost 6 bases, and 2 bases stayed unmatched. DNA for the CDR3: TGCAGTGCTAAAACAGGGGCTGAAGCTTTCTTT. Protein: CSAKTGAEAFF.